This TCR beta chain originates from a study of OX40 agonist ivuxolimab in advanced cancers. Produced via immunoSEQ multiplex PCR; TCRdb's table is partial and in-frame only. The data show around 73,000 clones, with around 89% seen just once and approximately 11% held by the top ten. Findings of the study overall: Nonresponders, in some cases, also had low normalized T-cell clonal expansion.

Looked up from germline, CDR1 is SGHVS and CDR2 is FQNEAQ. The CDR3 contains 16 residues. Trimming at V came to 6 bases and at J to 1 base, leaving 9 bases not matched to a gene. About this clone itself: Antigen unknown.

The receptor's source is an adult with an advanced solid tumor such as melanoma, head and neck, liver or kidney cancer. Sample: CD4+ or CD8+ T cells sorted from blood, taken in a trial of the OX40 agonist ivuxolimab. The chain links TRBV7-8 to TRBJ2-3; 8 bases are a match to TRBD2. CDR3 protein: CASRDPPGGGTDTQYF. CDR3 coding DNA: TGTGCCAGCAGGGACCCTCCGGGGGGGGGCACAGATACGCAGTATTTT.